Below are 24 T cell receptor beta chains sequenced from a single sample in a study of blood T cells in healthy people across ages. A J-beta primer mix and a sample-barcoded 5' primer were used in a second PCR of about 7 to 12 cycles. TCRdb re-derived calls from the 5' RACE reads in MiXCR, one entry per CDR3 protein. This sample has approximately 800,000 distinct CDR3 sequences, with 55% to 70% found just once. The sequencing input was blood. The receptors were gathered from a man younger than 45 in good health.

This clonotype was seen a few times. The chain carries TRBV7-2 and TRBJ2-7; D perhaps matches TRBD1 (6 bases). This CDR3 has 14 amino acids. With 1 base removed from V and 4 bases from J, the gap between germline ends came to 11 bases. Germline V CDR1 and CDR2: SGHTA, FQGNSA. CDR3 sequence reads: CASSLGRGGYEQYF. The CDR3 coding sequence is TGTGCCAGCAGCTTAGGCAGGGGCGGGTACGAGCAGTACTTC.

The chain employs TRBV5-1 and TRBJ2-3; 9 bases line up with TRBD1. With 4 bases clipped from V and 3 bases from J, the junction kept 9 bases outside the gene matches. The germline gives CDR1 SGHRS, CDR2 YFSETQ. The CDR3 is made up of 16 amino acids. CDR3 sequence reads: CASSVGTGQGTDTQYF. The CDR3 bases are TGCGCCAGCAGCGTCGGGACGGGACAGGGTACAGATACGCAGTATTTT.

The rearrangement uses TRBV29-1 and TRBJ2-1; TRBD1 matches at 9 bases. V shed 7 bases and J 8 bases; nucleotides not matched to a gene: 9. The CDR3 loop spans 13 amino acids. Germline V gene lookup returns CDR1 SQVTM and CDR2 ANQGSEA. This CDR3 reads CSARDRVMDEQFF. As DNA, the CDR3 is TGCAGCGCCCGGGACAGGGTCATGGATGAGCAGTTCTTC.

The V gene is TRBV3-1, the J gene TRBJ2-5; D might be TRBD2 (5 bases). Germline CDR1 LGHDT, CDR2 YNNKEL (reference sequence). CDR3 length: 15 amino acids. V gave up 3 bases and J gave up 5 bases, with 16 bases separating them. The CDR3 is CASSQFPSGGETQYF. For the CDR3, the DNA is TGTGCCAGCAGCCAGTTCCCATCGGGCGGGGAGACCCAGTACTTC.

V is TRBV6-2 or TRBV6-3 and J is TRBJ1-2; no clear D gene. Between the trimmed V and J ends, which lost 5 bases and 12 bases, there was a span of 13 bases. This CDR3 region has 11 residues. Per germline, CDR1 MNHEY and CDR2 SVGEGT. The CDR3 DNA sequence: TGTGCCAGCAGTCACGGTGTGGTCCACACCTTC. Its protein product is CASSHGVVHTF.

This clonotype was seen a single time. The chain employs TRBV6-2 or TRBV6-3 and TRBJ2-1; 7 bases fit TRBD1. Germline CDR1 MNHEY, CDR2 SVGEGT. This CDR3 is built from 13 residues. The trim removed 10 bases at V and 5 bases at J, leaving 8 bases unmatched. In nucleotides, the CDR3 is TGTGCCACTTTCACAGGGGCCGACAATGAGCAGTTCTTC. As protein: CATFTGADNEQFF.

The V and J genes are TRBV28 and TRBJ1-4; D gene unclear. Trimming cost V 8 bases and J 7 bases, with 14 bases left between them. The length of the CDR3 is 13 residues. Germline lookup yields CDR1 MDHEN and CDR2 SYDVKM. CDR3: CASAEGLGEKLFF. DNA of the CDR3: TGTGCCAGCGCCGAAGGGCTTGGTGAAAAACTGTTTTTT. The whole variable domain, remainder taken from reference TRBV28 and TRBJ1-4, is DVKVTQSSRYLVKRTGEKVFLECVQDMDHENMFWYRQDPGLGLRLIYFSYDVKMKEKGDIPEGYSVSREKKERFSLILESASTNQTSMYLCASAEGLGEKLFFGSGTQLSVL.

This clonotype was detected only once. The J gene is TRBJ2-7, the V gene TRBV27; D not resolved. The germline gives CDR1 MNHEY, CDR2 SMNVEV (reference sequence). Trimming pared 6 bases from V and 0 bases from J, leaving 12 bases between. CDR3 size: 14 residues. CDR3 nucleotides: TGTGCCAGCAGAGTTCAGTTCAACTCCTACGAGCAGTACTTC. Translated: CASRVQFNSYEQYF.

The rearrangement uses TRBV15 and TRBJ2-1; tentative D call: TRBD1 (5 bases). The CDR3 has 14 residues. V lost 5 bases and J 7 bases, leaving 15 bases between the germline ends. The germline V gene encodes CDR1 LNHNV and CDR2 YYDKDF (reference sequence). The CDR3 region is CATSPNRLWNEQFF. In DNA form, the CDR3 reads TGTGCCACCAGCCCCAACAGGCTCTGGAATGAGCAGTTCTTC.

The CDR3 coding sequence is TGTGCCAGCAGTCGACCTTTACAGGGGGCGCTTGGTGAAGCTTTCTTT. This gives the protein CASSRPLQGALGEAFF. The rearrangement links TRBV12-3 or TRBV12-4 to TRBJ1-1; the match to TRBD1 covers 9 bases. With 5 bases clipped from V and 7 bases from J, the junction kept 14 bases outside the gene matches. The CDR3 sequence is 16 residues long.

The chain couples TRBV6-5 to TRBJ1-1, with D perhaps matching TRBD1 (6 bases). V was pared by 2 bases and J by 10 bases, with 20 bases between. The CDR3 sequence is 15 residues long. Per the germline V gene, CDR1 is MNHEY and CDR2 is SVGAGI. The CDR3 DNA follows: TGTGCCAGCAGTTACACCATCCGGGACATTAACGGAGCTTTCTTT. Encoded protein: CASSYTIRDINGAFF.

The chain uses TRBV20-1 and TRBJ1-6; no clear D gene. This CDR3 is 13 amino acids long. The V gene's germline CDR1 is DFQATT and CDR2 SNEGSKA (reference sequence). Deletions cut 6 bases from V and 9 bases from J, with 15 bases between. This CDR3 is CSAPDKKGSPLHF. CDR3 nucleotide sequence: TGCAGTGCCCCGGATAAAAAGGGTTCACCCCTCCACTTT.

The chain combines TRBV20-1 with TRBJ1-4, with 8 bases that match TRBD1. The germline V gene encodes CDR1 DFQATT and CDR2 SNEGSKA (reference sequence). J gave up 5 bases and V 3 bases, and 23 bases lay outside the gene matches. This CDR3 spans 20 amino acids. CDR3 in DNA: TGCAGTGCTAGGAATTCAGGCCCCGGGACAGGTTATCGGGAAAATGAAAAACTGTTTTTT. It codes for CSARNSGPGTGYRENEKLFF.

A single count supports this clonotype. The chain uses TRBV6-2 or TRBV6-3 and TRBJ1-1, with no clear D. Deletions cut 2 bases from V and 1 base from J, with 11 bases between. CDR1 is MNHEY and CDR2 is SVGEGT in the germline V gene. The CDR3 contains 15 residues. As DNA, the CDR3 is TGTGCCAGCAGTTACCTCCTTACAGAGAACACTGAAGCTTTCTTT. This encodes CASSYLLTENTEAFF.

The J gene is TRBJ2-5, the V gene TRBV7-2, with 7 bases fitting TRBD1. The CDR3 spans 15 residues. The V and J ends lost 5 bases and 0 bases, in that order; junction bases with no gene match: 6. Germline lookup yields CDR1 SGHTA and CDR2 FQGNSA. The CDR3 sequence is CASSTTTGNQETQYF. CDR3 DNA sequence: TGTGCCAGCAGCACTACGACAGGGAACCAAGAGACCCAGTACTTC.

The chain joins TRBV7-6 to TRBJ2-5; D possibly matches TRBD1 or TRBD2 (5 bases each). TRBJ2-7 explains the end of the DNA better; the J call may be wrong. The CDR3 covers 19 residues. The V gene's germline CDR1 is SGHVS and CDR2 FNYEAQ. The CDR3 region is CASSLVAVLGTLTPYEQYF. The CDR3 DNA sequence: TGTGCCAGCAGCTTAGTGGCCGTGTTAGGGACGCTAACACCCTACGAGCAGTACTTC.

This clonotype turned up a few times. The CDR3 here is CSVVVGTRSGEQFF. CDR3 in DNA: TGCAGCGTCGTGGTCGGTACTAGGTCGGGGGAGCAGTTCTTC. This chain joins TRBV29-1 and TRBJ2-1; possibly TRBD2 for D (5 bases). This CDR3 has 14 residues. Germline loops: CDR1 SQVTM, CDR2 ANQGSEA. V shed 6 bases and J shed 10 bases, with 22 bases lying between them.

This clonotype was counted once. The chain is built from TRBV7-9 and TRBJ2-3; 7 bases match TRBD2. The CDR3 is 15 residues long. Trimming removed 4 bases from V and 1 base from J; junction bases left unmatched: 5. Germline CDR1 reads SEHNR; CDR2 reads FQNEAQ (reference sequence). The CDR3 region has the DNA TGTGCCAGCAGCTCGAGCGGGGCCCGCACAGATACGCAGTATTTT. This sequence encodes CASSSSGARTDTQYF.

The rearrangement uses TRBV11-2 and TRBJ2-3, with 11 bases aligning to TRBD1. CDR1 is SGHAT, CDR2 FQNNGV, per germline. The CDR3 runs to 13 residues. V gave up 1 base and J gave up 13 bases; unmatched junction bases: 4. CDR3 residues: CASSLGMGQGEYF. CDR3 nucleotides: TGTGCCAGCAGCTTAGGGATGGGACAGGGGGAGTATTTT.

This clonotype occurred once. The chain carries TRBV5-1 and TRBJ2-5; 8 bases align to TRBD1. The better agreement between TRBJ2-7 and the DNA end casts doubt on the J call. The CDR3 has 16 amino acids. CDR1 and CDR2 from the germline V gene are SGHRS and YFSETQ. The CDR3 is CASSSGQGSSYYEQYF. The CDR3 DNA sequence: TGCGCCAGCAGCAGCGGACAGGGTAGTTCCTACTACGAGCAGTACTTC.

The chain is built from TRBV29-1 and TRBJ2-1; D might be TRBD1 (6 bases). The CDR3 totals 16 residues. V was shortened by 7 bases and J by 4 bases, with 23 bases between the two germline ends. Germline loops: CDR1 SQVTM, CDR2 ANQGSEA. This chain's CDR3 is CSARGGRTEPYNEQFF. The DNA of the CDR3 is TGCAGCGCCCGAGGCGGAAGGACAGAACCATACAATGAGCAGTTCTTC.

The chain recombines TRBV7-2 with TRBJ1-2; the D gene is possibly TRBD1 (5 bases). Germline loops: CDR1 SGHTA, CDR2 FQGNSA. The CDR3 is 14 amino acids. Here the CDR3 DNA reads TGTGCTAGTGCTCCGCGTCAGGGCGGCTATGGCTACACCTTC. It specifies CASAPRQGGYGYTF.

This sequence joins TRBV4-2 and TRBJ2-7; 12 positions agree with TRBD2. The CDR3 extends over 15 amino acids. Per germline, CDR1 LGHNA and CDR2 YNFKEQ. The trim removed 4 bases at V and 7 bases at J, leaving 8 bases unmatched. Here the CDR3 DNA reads TGTGCCAGCAGCCCATGGACTAGCGGGGCCTGGGAGCAGTACTTC. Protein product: CASSPWTSGAWEQYF.

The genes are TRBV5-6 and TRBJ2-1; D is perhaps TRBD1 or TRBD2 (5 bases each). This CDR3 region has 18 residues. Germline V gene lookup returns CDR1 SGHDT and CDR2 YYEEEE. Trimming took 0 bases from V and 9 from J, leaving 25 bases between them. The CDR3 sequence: CASSLGGGRHTGVGEQFF. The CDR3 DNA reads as TGTGCCAGCAGCTTGGGTGGGGGACGCCATACAGGTGTCGGTGAGCAGTTCTTC.